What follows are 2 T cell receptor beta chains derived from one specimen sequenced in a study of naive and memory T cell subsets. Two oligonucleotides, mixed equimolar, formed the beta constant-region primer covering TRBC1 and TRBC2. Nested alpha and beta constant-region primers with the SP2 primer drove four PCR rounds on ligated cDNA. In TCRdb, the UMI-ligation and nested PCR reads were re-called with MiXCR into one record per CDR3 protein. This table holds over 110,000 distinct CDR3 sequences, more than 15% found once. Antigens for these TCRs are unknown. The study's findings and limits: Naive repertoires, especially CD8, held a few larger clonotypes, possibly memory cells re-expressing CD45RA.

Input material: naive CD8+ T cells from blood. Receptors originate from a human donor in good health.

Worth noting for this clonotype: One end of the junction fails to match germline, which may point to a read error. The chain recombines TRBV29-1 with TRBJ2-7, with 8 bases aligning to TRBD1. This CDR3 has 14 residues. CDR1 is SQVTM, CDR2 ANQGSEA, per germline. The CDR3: CSVAGTGLSCEQYF. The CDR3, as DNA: TGCAGCGTTGCCGGGACAGGCCTTTCCTGCGAGCAGTACTTC.

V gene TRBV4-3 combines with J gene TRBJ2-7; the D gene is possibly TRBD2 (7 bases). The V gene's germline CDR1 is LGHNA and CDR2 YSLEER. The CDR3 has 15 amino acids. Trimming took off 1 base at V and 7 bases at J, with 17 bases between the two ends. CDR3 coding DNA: TGCGCCAGCAGCCAAGGCCGGGGGGCTACGGTTGAGCAGTACTTC. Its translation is CASSQGRGATVEQYF.